A single sample is the source of the 6 T cell receptor beta chains below, sequenced in a study of T cell changes during pregnancy in multiple sclerosis. Only in-frame clones appear in the TCRdb table, and some are missing; sequencing was by immunoSEQ multiplex PCR. This sample has tens of thousands of clones, with 90% to 97% found just once. The source was peripheral blood, collected in the second trimester of pregnancy. These receptors were taken from a female donor with multiple sclerosis, enrolled in a pregnancy study.

The chain is built from TRBV2 and TRBJ1-1, with D possibly matching TRBD1 (5 bases). This CDR3 comprises 16 residues. The germline CDR1 and CDR2 sequences are SNHLY and FYNNEI. V gave up 6 bases and J gave up 1 base, with 18 bases separating them. The CDR3 bases are TGTGCCAGCAGGGGGCGGACAAGTGGTCGGAACACTGAAGCTTTCTTT. Protein product: CASRGRTSGRNTEAFF.

The CDR3 spells CASSRQGRRNTEAFF. In nucleotides, the CDR3 is TGTGCCAGCAGCCGCCAAGGAAGGAGGAACACTGAAGCTTTCTTT. The chain uses TRBV14 and TRBJ1-1, with D unclear. Deletions cut 4 bases from V and 1 base from J, with 13 bases between. Germline assignment: CDR1 SGHDN and CDR2 FVKESK. The CDR3 runs 15 residues.

V gene TRBV7-9 combines with J gene TRBJ2-1; 8 bases map to TRBD2. The CDR3 sequence is 15 residues long. CDR1 is SEHNR and CDR2 is FQNEAQ in the germline V gene (reference sequence). The junction had 10 bases not matched to a gene; V was cut back by 5 bases and J by 7 bases. The CDR3 nucleotides are TGTGCCAGCAGCCCTCCGGGACTAGTAGGAAATGAGCAGTTCTTC. Translation gives CASSPPGLVGNEQFF.

This clone was observed a single time. CDR3 in amino acids: CASRLDRSSGNTIYF. CDR3 nucleotides: TGTGCCAGTAGGCTGGACAGGTCCTCTGGAAACACCATATATTTT. V is TRBV19 and J is TRBJ1-3; the match to TRBD1 covers 7 bases. The J segment lost 0 bases and the V segment lost 6 bases, leaving 5 bases of the junction unmatched. Germline V gives CDR1 LNHDA, CDR2 SQIVND (reference sequence). The CDR3 sequence is 15 residues long.

The chain links TRBV15 to TRBJ1-4, with D unclear. This CDR3 has 12 residues. The germline gives CDR1 LNHNV, CDR2 YYDKDF (reference sequence). V gave up 4 bases and J gave up 13 bases, with 13 bases separating them. The chain's CDR3 is CATSKSKEGLFF. CDR3 DNA: TGTGCCACCAGCAAGAGCAAGGAGGGACTGTTTTTT.

CDR3 bases: TGTGCCAGCAGTCAGAACAGGGCAGATTATGGCTACACCTTC. It specifies CASSQNRADYGYTF. The chain recombines TRBV11-2 with TRBJ1-2; a weak D match, TRBD1 (6 bases). V was trimmed by 6 bases and J by 5 bases, leaving 16 bases between them. The CDR3 is 14 residues long. Germline CDR1 reads SGHAT; CDR2 reads FQNNGV.